This entry features one T cell receptor beta chain sequence. This entry comes from a study of cytomegalovirus exposure and HLA in healthy donors. Germline CDR1 is SEHNR and CDR2 is FQNEAQ (reference sequence). The CDR3 sequence is 17 residues long. Deletions cut 1 base from V and 2 bases from J, with 15 bases between. Primers for the PCR totalled 60 Vbeta and 13 Jbeta. The data were produced by immunoSEQ multiplex PCR, yet TCRdb's version contains in-frame clones alone and is incomplete. The sample lists 150,000 to 200,000 clones, 70% to 90% seen once, with roughly 2% in the top ten. This TCR derives from a woman aged 18-29 years in good health and CMV-seropositive. Sequencing used PBMCs. The V gene is TRBV7-9, the J gene TRBJ1-5, with D tentatively TRBD1 (6 bases). The CDR3 bases are TGTGCCAGCAGCTTAGGTGGAACAGGGCCGGGCAATCAGCCCCAGCATTTT. The encoded protein is CASSLGGTGPGNQPQHF.